Detailed here is one TCR beta chain. Its antigen is undetermined. A read error is the likely source, as a far larger clone sits one nucleotide away. Donors, without exception, were Caucasian adults residing in Nashville, Tennessee. Authors' analysis steps: Junction-only sequences without quality scores came from ImmunoSEQ, so filtering differed. Measured with immunoSEQ multiplex PCR; TCRdb has only the in-frame clones, and not every one. The D gene and trimming were derived from the DNA, and the V and J assignments and clone size from that table. The repertoire holds about half a million clones, with around 73% as singletons. These data originate in a study of shared clonotypes between healthy human individuals. The CDR3 has 16 amino acids. Germline V lookup: CDR1 LGHNA, CDR2 YSLEER. General study results and limits: Only blood was sampled; tissue repertoires likely differ.

Input material: PBMCs. The chain recombines TRBV4-3 with TRBJ2-2; D remains unclear. The origin of this receptor is a woman aged 40-49 years in good health. Some clones in this sample may be carry-over from other donors' samples. CDR3 loop: CAGSQDVGGETGELFF. The CDR3 DNA is TGCGCCGGCAGCCAAGATGTTGGTGGAGAGACCGGGGAGCTGTTTTTT.